The clone carrying this T cell receptor (beta chain) showed up just once. As yet, its antigen is unknown. Only in-frame clones appear in the TCRdb table, and some are missing; sequencing was by immunoSEQ multiplex PCR. The table includes some 14,000 clones, more than 65% detected once. The data were obtained in a study of PD-1 blockade in classical Hodgkin lymphoma. About the study: Intravenous nivolumab at 3 mg/kg was given to patients every 2 weeks.

With no exception, relapse followed autologous stem cell transplantation in all patients, and brentuximab vedotin exposure varied. Overall study findings and caveats: Partial responders and progressors had significantly lower baseline TCR diversity. Reported findings placed baseline TCR diversity lower in newly diagnosed patients (compared with healthy donors). Repertoire differences have undefined causes, possibly disease activity or prior therapy.

The starting material was peripheral blood mononuclear cells (PBMCs), obtained at baseline. This sequence was found in a human donor with classical Hodgkin lymphoma.

CDR3 in amino acids: CASSFVGAKSQPQHF. The CDR3 DNA sequence: TGTGCCAGCAGTTTTGTGGGGGCGAAGAGTCAGCCCCAGCATTTT. The chain combines TRBV28 with TRBJ1-5; D may be TRBD1 (6 bases). This CDR3 region has 15 residues. In germline, CDR1 is MDHEN, CDR2 SYDVKM. Trimming pared 3 bases from V and 6 bases from J, leaving 15 bases between.